One sample yielded the 15 T cell receptor beta chains listed below, sequenced in a study of control samples from healthy donors and cancer patients. The method was immunoSEQ multiplex PCR; TCRdb's version includes in-frame clones alone and lacks a portion of them. The sample holds roughly 120,000 clones; 88% are singletons and the top ten take 2.3%. Sequenced input: blood. The source of these receptors is an older woman in good health.

In DNA form, the CDR3 reads TGTGCCAGCAGCTTAGGGGCGGGGGGCTCTTACAATGAGCAGTTCTTC. Translated, it gives CASSLGAGGSYNEQFF. The gene calls are TRBV11-2 and TRBJ2-1; 8 bases map to TRBD2. Germline CDR1 reads SGHAT; CDR2 reads FQNNGV. The CDR3 covers 16 residues. Unmatched junction bases numbered 6, after V lost 1 base and J lost 4 bases.

The V gene is TRBV2, the J gene TRBJ1-1; TRBD1 agrees at 8 bases. CDR1 SNHLY and CDR2 FYNNEI come from the germline V gene. The V and J ends lost 8 bases and 3 bases, in that order; junction bases with no gene match: 8. This CDR3 is built from 14 residues. CDR3 DNA sequence: TGTGCCAGCGGGCTAAGACAGGGGTACACTGAAGCTTTCTTT. Amino acid sequence: CASGLRQGYTEAFF.

V is TRBV4-1 and J is TRBJ1-2; the D is unclear. Trimming removed 0 bases at V and 10 bases at J, with 15 bases between. The CDR3 is made up of 14 amino acids. Germline loops: CDR1 MGHRA, CDR2 YSYEKL. CDR3 nucleotide sequence: TGCGCCAGCAGCCAAGATCCGCAGGCAAGGGACTACACCTTC. This sequence encodes CASSQDPQARDYTF.

The chain has TRBV9 and TRBJ2-3; D is perhaps TRBD2 (5 bases). Trimming cost V 2 bases and J 1 base, with 11 bases left between them. This CDR3 comprises 15 residues. Germline CDR1 is SGDLS and CDR2 is YYNGEE. CDR3 sequence: CASSVGAFGTDTQYF. The CDR3 nucleotides read TGTGCCAGCAGCGTGGGAGCGTTCGGCACAGATACGCAGTATTTT.

The chain employs TRBV19 and TRBJ2-5, with TRBD1 matching 8 bases. This CDR3 is 16 amino acids long. CDR1 and CDR2 (germline): LNHDA, SQIVND (reference sequence). With V trimmed by 4 bases and J by 3 bases, 10 bases remained unmatched. The CDR3 sequence is CASSSRDRQVKETQYF. As DNA, the CDR3 is TGTGCCAGTAGTAGCCGGGACAGGCAGGTCAAAGAGACCCAGTACTTC.

V and J are TRBV6-5 and TRBJ1-3; D might be TRBD1 (5 bases). V lost 2 bases and J 0 bases, leaving 8 bases between the germline ends. CDR3 length: 15 residues. From germline, CDR1 is MNHEY and CDR2 SVGAGI. CDR3 nucleotides: TGTGCCAGCAGTTACGCGGGGGGCTCTGGAAACACCATATATTTT. Translation gives CASSYAGGSGNTIYF.

This chain uses TRBV24-1 with TRBJ1-2; D not resolved. There are 17 residues in the CDR3. V lost 0 bases and J 0 bases, leaving 13 bases between the germline ends. Per germline, CDR1 KGHDR and CDR2 SFDVKD. Here the CDR3 reads CATSDLWILTSNYGYTF. In nucleotides, the CDR3 is TGTGCCACCAGTGATTTGTGGATCTTAACCTCTAACTATGGCTACACCTTC.

This clone was detected a few times. The chain joins TRBV7-2 to TRBJ1-2; D remains ambiguous. Germline V CDR1 and CDR2: SGHTA, FQGNSA. CDR3 length equals 14 residues. The V and J ends lost 2 bases and 2 bases respectively, with 9 bases between them. For the CDR3, the DNA is TGTGCCAGCAGCTTAATCTCACAAAACTATGGCTACACCTTC. This translates into CASSLISQNYGYTF. The whole variable domain, remainder taken from reference TRBV7-2 and TRBJ1-2, is GAGVSQSPSNKVTEKGKDVELRCDPISGHTALYWYRQSLGQGLEFLIYFQGNSAPDKSGLPSDRFSAERTGGSVSTLTIQRTQQEDSAVYLCASSLISQNYGYTFGSGTRLTVV.

This clone was seen a handful of times. This chain uses TRBV10-3 with TRBJ1-2, with D unresolved. Germline V gene sequence: CDR1 ENHRY, CDR2 SYGVKD. The CDR3 runs 15 residues. Between the trimmed V and J ends, which lost 3 bases and 2 bases, there was a span of 13 bases. The CDR3 protein is CAISEREDLNYGYTF. The CDR3, as DNA: TGTGCCATCAGTGAACGCGAGGATCTAAACTATGGCTACACCTTC.

This chain connects TRBV6-6 to TRBJ1-4, with 7 bases identical to TRBD1. J gave up 11 bases and V 6 bases, and 12 bases lay outside the gene matches. Per germline, CDR1 MNHNY and CDR2 SVGAGI (reference sequence). The CDR3 has 14 residues. CDR3 DNA: TGTGCCAGCAGCCCAAACAGGGGCGCGGGGAAACTGTTTTTT. The encoded protein is CASSPNRGAGKLFF.

The chain is built from TRBV3-1 (or the pseudogene TRBV3-2) and TRBJ1-2, with TRBD1 as a possible D gene (5 bases). The ends were cut back, 8 bases at V and 6 bases at J, with 10 bases in the middle. Germline V gene lookup returns CDR1 LGHDT and CDR2 YNNKEL (reference sequence). This CDR3 has 11 residues. CDR3 loop: CASSGGDGYTF. CDR3 in DNA: TGTGCCAGCTCGGGGGGGGATGGCTACACCTTC.

V gene TRBV4-1 combines with J gene TRBJ1-6, with D perhaps matching TRBD1 (6 bases). Trimming shortened V by 0 bases and J by 10 bases, and 13 bases separated the two germline ends. The CDR3 has 15 residues. Germline V CDR1 and CDR2: MGHRA, YSYEKL. CDR3 DNA: TGCGCCAGCAGCCAAGATTTCACAGGGAGCTCACCCCTCCACTTT. It is translated as CASSQDFTGSSPLHF.

This chain uses TRBV10-2 with TRBJ1-3; TRBD1 might be the D (6 bases). Germline V gene lookup returns CDR1 WSHSY and CDR2 SAAADI. There are 15 residues in the CDR3. The V end was cut by 7 bases, the J end by 4 bases, with 17 bases between. CDR3 loop: CASTLNQGPGNTIYF. As DNA, the CDR3 is TGCGCCAGCACCCTCAATCAGGGGCCAGGAAACACCATATATTTT.

The rearrangement links TRBV7-9 to TRBJ2-7, with 10 nucleotides matching TRBD1. J gave up 2 bases and V 7 bases, and 2 bases lay outside the gene matches. CDR1 is SEHNR, CDR2 FQNEAQ, per germline (reference sequence). There are 13 residues in the CDR3. CDR3 DNA sequence: TGTGCCAGCACAGGGACAGGGGCCTACGAGCAGTACTTC. Protein product: CASTGTGAYEQYF.

The chain couples TRBV11-2 to TRBJ1-5; D is unresolved. V gave up 4 bases and J gave up 1 base, with 8 bases separating them. Germline values: CDR1 SGHAT, CDR2 FQNNGV. This CDR3 contains 14 residues. The CDR3 sequence: CASSSTNSNQPQHF. In DNA form, the CDR3 reads TGTGCCAGCAGCTCCACTAACAGCAATCAGCCCCAGCATTTT.